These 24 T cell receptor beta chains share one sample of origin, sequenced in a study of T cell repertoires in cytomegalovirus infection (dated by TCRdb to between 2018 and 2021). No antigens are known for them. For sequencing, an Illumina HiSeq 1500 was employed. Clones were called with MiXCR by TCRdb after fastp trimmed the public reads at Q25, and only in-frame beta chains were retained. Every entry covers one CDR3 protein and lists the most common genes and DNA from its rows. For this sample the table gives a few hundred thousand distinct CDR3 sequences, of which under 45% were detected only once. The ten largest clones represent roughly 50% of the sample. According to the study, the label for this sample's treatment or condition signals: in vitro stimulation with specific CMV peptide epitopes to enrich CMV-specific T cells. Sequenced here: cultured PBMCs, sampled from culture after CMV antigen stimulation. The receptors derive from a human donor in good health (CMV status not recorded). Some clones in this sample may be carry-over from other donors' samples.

CDR3 sequence: CASSFSGGINEQYF. The CDR3 nucleotides read TGTGCCAGCAGCTTTTCCGGGGGTATTAACGAGCAGTACTTC. The chain combines TRBV5-4 with TRBJ2-7; D possibly corresponds to TRBD2 (6 bases). Trimming stripped 2 bases from V and 5 bases from J, with 14 bases between. The germline CDR1 and CDR2 sequences are SGHNT and YYREEE (reference sequence). The CDR3 consists of 14 residues.

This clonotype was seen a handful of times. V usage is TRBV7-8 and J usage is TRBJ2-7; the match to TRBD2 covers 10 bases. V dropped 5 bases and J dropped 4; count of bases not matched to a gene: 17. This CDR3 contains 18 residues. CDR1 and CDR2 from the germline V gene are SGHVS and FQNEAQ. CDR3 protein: CASSDDTGASGSRYEQYF. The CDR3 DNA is TGTGCCAGCAGCGACGACACTGGGGCTAGCGGGAGTCGGTACGAGCAGTACTTC.

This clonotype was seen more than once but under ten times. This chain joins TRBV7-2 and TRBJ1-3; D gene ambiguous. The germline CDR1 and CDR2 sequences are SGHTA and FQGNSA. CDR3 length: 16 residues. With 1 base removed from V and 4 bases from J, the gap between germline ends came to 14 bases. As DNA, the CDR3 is TGTGCCAGCAGCTTAGTCTTGGGAGCAAGAGGAAACACCATATATTTT. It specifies CASSLVLGARGNTIYF.

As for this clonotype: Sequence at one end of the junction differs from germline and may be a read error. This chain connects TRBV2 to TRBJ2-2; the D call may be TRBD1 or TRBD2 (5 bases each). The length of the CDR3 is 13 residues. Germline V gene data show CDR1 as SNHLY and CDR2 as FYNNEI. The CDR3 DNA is TGTGCCAGCGGGGCGCGGCGCACCGGGGAGCTGTGTTTT. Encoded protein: CASGARRTGELCF.

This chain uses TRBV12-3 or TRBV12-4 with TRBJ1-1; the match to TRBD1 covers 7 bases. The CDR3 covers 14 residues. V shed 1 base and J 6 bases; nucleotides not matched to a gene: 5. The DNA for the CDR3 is TGTGCCAGCAGTTTAGGACAGGGTCTCGCTGAAGCTTTCTTT. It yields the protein CASSLGQGLAEAFF.

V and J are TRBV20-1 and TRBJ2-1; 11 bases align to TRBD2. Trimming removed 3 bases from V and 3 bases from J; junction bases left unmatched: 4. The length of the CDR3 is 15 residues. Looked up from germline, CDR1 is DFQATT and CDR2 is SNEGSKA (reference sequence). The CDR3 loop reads CSASTTSGGYNEQFF. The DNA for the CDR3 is TGCAGTGCTAGTACTACTAGCGGGGGCTACAATGAGCAGTTCTTC.

The CDR3 protein is CASSVLAGLQETQYF. For the CDR3, the DNA is TGTGCCAGTAGTGTACTAGCGGGGCTCCAAGAGACCCAGTACTTC. The V gene is TRBV19, the J gene TRBJ2-5; 10 nucleotides agree with TRBD2. The CDR3 has 15 residues. The germline CDR1 and CDR2 sequences are LNHDA and SQIVND (reference sequence). V was pared by 5 bases and J by 1 base, with 4 bases of the junction left unmatched.

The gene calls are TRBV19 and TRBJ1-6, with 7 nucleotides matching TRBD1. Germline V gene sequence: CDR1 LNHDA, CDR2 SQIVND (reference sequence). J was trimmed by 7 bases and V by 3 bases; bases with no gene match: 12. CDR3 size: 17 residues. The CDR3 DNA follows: TGTGCCAGTAGTATCTCGGACAGGTTTACGGGGAATTCACCCCTCCACTTT. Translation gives CASSISDRFTGNSPLHF.

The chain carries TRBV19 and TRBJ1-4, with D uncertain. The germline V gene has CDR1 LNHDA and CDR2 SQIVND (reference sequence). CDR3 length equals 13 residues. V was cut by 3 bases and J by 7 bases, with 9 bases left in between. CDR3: CASSIRGAEKLFF. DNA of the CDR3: TGTGCCAGTAGTATCCGCGGAGCTGAAAAACTGTTTTTT.

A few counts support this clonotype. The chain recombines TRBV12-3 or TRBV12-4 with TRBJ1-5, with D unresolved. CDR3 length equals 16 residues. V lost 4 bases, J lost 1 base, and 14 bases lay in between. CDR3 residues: CASSSVGLLSNQPQHF. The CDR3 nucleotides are TGTGCCAGCAGTTCGGTAGGCCTTTTAAGCAATCAGCCCCAGCATTTT.

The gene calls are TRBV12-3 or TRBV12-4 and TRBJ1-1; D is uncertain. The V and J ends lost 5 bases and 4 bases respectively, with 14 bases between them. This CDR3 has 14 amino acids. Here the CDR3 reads CASSLAELSTEAFF. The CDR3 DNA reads TGTGCCAGCAGTCTCGCAGAACTGAGCACTGAAGCTTTCTTT.

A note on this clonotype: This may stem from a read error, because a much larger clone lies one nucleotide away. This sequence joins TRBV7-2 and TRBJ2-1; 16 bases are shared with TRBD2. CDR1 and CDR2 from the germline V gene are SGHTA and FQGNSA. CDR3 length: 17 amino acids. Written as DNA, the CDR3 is TGTGCCAGCAGCTACACGGGACTAGCGGGAGGGTACAATGAGCAGATCTTC. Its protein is CASSYTGLAGGYNEQIF. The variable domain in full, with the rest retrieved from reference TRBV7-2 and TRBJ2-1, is GAGVSQSPSNKVTEKGKDVELRCDPISGHTALYWYRQSLGQGLEFLIYFQGNSAPDKSGLPSDRFSAERTGGSVSTLTIQRTQQEDSAVYLCASSYTGLAGGYNEQIFGPGTRLTVL.

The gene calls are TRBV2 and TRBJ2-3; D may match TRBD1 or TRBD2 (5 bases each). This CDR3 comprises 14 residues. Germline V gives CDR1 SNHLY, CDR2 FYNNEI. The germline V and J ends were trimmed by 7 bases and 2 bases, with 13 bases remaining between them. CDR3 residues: CASNLGTYTDTQYF. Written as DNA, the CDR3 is TGTGCCAGCAACCTCGGGACGTACACAGATACGCAGTATTTT.

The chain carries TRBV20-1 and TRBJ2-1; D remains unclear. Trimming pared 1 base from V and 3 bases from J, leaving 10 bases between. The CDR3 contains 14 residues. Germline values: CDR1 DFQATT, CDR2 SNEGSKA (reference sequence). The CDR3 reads CSARGNSFYNEQFF. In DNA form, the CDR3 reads TGCAGTGCTAGAGGTAACTCCTTCTACAATGAGCAGTTCTTC.

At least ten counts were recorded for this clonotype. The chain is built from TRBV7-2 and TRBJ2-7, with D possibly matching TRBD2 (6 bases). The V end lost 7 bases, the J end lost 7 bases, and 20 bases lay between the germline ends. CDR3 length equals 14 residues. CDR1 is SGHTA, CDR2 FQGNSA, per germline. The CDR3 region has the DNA TGTGCCAGCACCCTATCGGGGGAACTGGGTGAGCAGTACTTC. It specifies CASTLSGELGEQYF. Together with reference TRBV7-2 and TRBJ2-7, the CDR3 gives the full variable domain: GAGVSQSPSNKVTEKGKDVELRCDPISGHTALYWYRQSLGQGLEFLIYFQGNSAPDKSGLPSDRFSAERTGGSVSTLTIQRTQQEDSAVYLCASTLSGELGEQYFGPGTRLTVT.

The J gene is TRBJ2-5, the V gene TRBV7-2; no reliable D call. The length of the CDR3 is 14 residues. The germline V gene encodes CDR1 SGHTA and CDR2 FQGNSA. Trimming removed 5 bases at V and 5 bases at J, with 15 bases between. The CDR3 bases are TGTGCCAGCAGCCCCCAGGTCCGTGGGGAGACCCAGTACTTC. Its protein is CASSPQVRGETQYF.

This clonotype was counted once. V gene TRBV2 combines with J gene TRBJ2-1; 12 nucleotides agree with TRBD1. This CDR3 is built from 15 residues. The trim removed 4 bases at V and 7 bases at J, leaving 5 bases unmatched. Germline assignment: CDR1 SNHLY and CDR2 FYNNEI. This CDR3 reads CASSAGTGGANEQFF. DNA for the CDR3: TGTGCCAGCAGTGCCGGGACAGGGGGCGCAAATGAGCAGTTCTTC.

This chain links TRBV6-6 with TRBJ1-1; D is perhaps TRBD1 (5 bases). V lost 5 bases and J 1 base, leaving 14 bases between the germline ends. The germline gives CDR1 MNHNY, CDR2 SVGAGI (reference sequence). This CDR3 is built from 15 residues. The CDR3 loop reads CASSLGVGGNTEAFF. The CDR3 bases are TGTGCCAGCAGTCTGGGGGTGGGGGGGAACACTGAAGCTTTCTTT.

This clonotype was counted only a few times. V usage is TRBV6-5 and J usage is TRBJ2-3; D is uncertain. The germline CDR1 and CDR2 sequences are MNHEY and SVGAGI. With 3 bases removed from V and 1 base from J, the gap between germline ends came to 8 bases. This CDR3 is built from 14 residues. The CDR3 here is CASSYRTRTDTQYF. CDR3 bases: TGTGCCAGCAGTTATCGGACCCGCACAGATACGCAGTATTTT.

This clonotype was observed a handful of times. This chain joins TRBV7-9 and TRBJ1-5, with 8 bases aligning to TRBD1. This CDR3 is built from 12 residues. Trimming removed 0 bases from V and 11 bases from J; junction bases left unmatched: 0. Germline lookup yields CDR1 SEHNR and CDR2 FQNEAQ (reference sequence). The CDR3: CASSLATGAQHF. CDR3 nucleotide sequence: TGTGCCAGCAGCTTAGCGACAGGGGCCCAGCATTTT.

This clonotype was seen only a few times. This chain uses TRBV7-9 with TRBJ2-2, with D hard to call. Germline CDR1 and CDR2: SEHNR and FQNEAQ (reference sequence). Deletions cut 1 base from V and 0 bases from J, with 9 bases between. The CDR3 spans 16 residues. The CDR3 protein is CASSLVGNANTGELFF. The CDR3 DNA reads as TGTGCCAGCAGCTTAGTCGGAAATGCGAACACCGGGGAGCTGTTTTTT.

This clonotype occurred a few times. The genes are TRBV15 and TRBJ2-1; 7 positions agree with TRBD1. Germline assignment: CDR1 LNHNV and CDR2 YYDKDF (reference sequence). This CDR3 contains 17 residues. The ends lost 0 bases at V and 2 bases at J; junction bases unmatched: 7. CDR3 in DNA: TGTGCCACCAGCAGAGATAAGGGTGGGACAGCCTACAATGAGCAGTTCTTC. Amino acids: CATSRDKGGTAYNEQFF.

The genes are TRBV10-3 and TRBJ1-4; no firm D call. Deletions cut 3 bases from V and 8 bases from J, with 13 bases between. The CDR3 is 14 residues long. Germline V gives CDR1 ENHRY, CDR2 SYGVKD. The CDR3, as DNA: TGTGCCATCAGTGACGCGGGTCGATCGGAAAAACTGTTTTTT. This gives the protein CAISDAGRSEKLFF.

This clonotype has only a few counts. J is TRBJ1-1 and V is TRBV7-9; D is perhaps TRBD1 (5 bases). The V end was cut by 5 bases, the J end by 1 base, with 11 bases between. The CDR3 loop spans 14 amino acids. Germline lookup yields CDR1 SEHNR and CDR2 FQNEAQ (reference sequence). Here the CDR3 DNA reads TGTGCCAGCAGCCCCGGACAAAAGAACACTGAAGCTTTCTTT. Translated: CASSPGQKNTEAFF.